This T cell receptor beta chain is from a study of cytomegalovirus exposure and HLA in healthy donors. Across the study: Approximately 85 million unique TCRs from HLA-typed donors were held in an early data release. Across a few hundred genotyped donors, 81% landed in the Caucasian-associated ancestry cluster. Regarding the study as a whole: Overall, 164 TCR beta chains were annotated as cytomegalovirus-associated. Some highly shared sequence variants likely arose as a pipeline artifact.

Comment on this clone: The target antigen is unknown.

The V end was cut by 5 bases, the J end by 3 bases, with 13 bases between. The germline V gene encodes CDR1 LNHNV and CDR2 YYDKDF (reference sequence). CDR3 length: 15 residues. The PCR ran on 60 Vbeta and 13 Jbeta primers. Sequenced by immunoSEQ multiplex PCR; TCRdb stores in-frame clones only, minus some. The sample consists of about 150,000 clones, about 83% of them appearing once. Input material: PBMCs. The chain couples TRBV15 to TRBJ1-4; a possible D gene is TRBD1 (6 bases). This clonotype originated in a man aged 35-49 years in good health and CMV-seropositive. Written as DNA, the CDR3 is TGTGCCACCAGCCGTCACCAGGGGTCTAATGAAAAACTGTTTTTT. It specifies CATSRHQGSNEKLFF.